The present entry profiles one T cell receptor beta chain with its context. No antigen is known for it. Germline V gene data show CDR1 as SGHVS and CDR2 as FNYEAQ. The CDR3 sequence is 16 residues long. V lost 4 bases to trimming and J lost 7 bases, with 19 bases between them. The data were taken from a study of cytotoxic CD8 clonotypes in ibrutinib-treated CLL. Whole-study context: The sample average was approximately 260,000 productive templates and 85,000 to 100,000 productive rearrangements. Whole-study results and caveats: Progressing and sustained-remission patients had different sampling times. A rise in clonality was seen at ibrutinib response, and a fall back toward baseline was seen at progression.

Profiled with immunoSEQ multiplex PCR; TCRdb holds only in-frame clones, not every one. The table has under 35,000 clones, 55% to 70% seen once. TCR beta library input comprised about 2 micrograms of genomic DNA from cryopreserved PBMCs. The material was PBMCs, obtained after 24 months of ibrutinib treatment. This sequence joins TRBV7-6 and TRBJ2-2; D tentatively fits TRBD1 or TRBD2 (6 bases each). This TCR came from a human donor with chronic lymphocytic leukemia. CDR3 residues: CASSSRTREGGGELFF. The CDR3 bases are TGTGCCAGCAGCTCTCGGACCCGAGAGGGGGGCGGGGAGCTGTTTTTT.